This T cell receptor (beta chain) is from a study of T cells after yellow fever vaccination. Study-wide points: Any FACS-sorted repertoire could hold abundant clonotypes that contaminate it from the bulk population.

From the 5' RACE reads, TCRdb called clonotypes with MiXCR, one entry per CDR3 protein. The table shows 360,000 or so distinct CDR3 sequences, with 11% occurring only once. There are 17 residues in the CDR3. Looked up from germline, CDR1 is MNHEY and CDR2 is SMNVEV (reference sequence). V shed 3 bases and J shed 0 bases, with 12 bases lying between them. Points on this clonotype: Its matching antigen is unknown.

The chain joins TRBV27 to TRBJ2-6; D is uncertain. The sample consisted of PBMCs, taken on the day of the first yellow fever vaccination. This receptor was identified in a man between 18 and 35 years old who received the YFV17D yellow fever vaccine. CDR3 in amino acids: CASSFRRAVSGANVLTF. CDR3 coding DNA: TGTGCCAGCAGTTTCCGTCGGGCAGTCTCTGGGGCCAACGTCCTGACTTTC.